This section outlines one TCR beta chain sequence together with its context. Its antigen remains unknown. The sample holds other DNA sequences that translate to the same CDR3. Measured with immunoSEQ multiplex PCR; TCRdb has only the in-frame clones, and not every one. The sample shows 45,000 or so clones, roughly nine tenths of them seen only once. The record originates from a study of T cells in localized non-small cell lung cancer. Study results and caveats: T cell clonality was highest in uninvolved adjacent lung, above tumor. Appearance in adjacent lung was seen for a median about 59 of the top 100 tumor clones. Without multi-region sequencing, intratumor heterogeneity could not be excluded. Patients showing higher blood T cell density tended to see longer overall survival.

V was shortened by 2 bases and J by 0 bases, with 5 bases between the two germline ends. The CDR3 totals 14 residues. The V gene's germline CDR1 is SEHNR and CDR2 FQNEAQ (reference sequence). Sequenced here: PBMCs, sampled before any cancer treatment. The sequence came from a woman aged 40-69 years with stage II lung adenocarcinoma. The V call is TRBV7-9, the J call TRBJ1-3; D is undetermined. CDR3 nucleotides: TGTGCCAGCAGCTTAACAGTCTCTGGAAACACCATATATTTT. Protein sequence: CASSLTVSGNTIYF.